The T cell receptor beta chain under discussion was sequenced for a study of Graves' ophthalmopathy and Graves' hyperthyroidism. On the study more broadly: Peripheral blood collection took place at initial diagnosis, before any treatment.

Using RNA transcripts, the TCR beta CDR3 regions were amplified. RT-PCR in the first round used HTBI primers; a second-round multiplex PCR followed. TCRdb ran MiXCR on the multiplex PCR reads and lists one entry per CDR3 protein. The sample holds fewer than 400,000 distinct CDR3 sequences, 15% to 20% seen once. Ophthalmopathy was moderately-to-severely active, CAS at least 3, NOSPECS at least 4, lasting under 3 months. Patients were diagnosed from clinical symptoms, serum thyroxine, TRAb, thyroid ultrasound and orbital computed tomography. What supplied the PBMCs was roughly 10 ml of fresh peripheral blood. Between the trimmed V and J ends, which lost 6 bases and 9 bases, there was a span of 18 bases. This CDR3 has 14 amino acids.

The rearrangement joins TRBV12-3 or TRBV12-4 to TRBJ1-5, with D unclear. The sequencing sample was made of peripheral blood. This TCR came from a young woman with Graves' ophthalmopathy. CDR3 amino acids: CASRTHGEGVPQHF. The CDR3 DNA is TGTGCCAGCAGAACTCATGGTGAGGGAGTGCCCCAGCATTTT.